Listed below are T cell receptor beta chains from one sample, sequenced in a study of blood T cell repertoires in COVID-19. Sequencing used immunoSEQ multiplex PCR; TCRdb keeps in-frame clones, though not all of them. This table has about 270,000 clones, less than 90% appearing once. Material: peripheral blood. All receptors derive from a woman aged 30 to 39 with COVID-19, enrolled during active disease. The CDR3 runs from the conserved cysteine through the conserved F or W. A D gene is named only where the DNA matches it firmly. Clone size is stated in some rows and not others, as once, few, many or a class when expanded.

size | length | D | J | V | DNA | CDR3
. | 14 | . | TRBJ2-3 | TRBV18 | TGTGCCAGCTCACCACAGCTCGGCACAGATACGCAGTATTTT | CASSPQLGTDTQYF
. | 16 | . | TRBJ2-3 | TRBV4-1 | TGCGCCAGCAGCCTTTGGACTTTCGCTAGCACAGATACGCAGTATTTT | CASSLWTFASTDTQYF
. | 12 | . | TRBJ2-4 | TRBV5-1 | TGCGCCAGCAGCCAACAGGGAAACATTCAGTACTTC | CASSQQGNIQYF
. | 15 | TRBD1 | TRBJ1-2 | TRBV19 | TGTGCCAGTAGTATTGCAGGGGGCGGTAGCTATGGCTACACCTTC | CASSIAGGGSYGYTF
. | 16 | . | TRBJ2-3 | TRBV4-1 | TGCGCCAGCAGCCAAGGGGCTAGCGTCAGCACAGATACGCAGTATTTT | CASSQGASVSTDTQYF
. | 18 | TRBD1 | TRBJ2-6 | TRBV4-1 | TGCGCCAGCAGCCCGATTTTGCCTACAGGGGCCGGGGCCAACGTCCTGACTTTC | CASSPILPTGAGANVLTF
. | 12 | TRBD1 | TRBJ1-2 | TRBV5-1 | TGCGCCAGCAGCCCCGGACAGGACCGCTACACCTTC | CASSPGQDRYTF
. | 13 | . | TRBJ1-6 | TRBV6-6 | TGTGCCAGCAGTTACCAGGAAAATTCACCCCTCCACTTT | CASSYQENSPLHF
. | 14 | . | TRBJ2-7 | TRBV5-1 | TGCGCCAGCAGCGTCACGGGGTCCTCCTACGAGCAGTACTTC | CASSVTGSSYEQYF
. | 13 | . | TRBJ2-5 | TRBV10-2 | TGCGCCAGCAGTGGGGCTCGCCAAGAGACCCAGTACTTC | CASSGARQETQYF
. | 13 | . | TRBJ2-7 | TRBV29-1 | TGCAGCGTTCTACTAGGTGGGACCTACGAGCAGTACTTC | CSVLLGGTYEQYF
. | 13 | . | TRBJ2-7 | TRBV2 | TGTGCCAGCCGTTGGACATTTACCTACGAGCAGTACTTC | CASRWTFTYEQYF
. | 12 | . | TRBJ2-7 | TRBV5-6 | TGTGCCAGCAGCCCACAGGGCTACGAGCAGTACTTC | CASSPQGYEQYF
. | 15 | TRBD2 | TRBJ2-1 | TRBV7-8 | TGTGCCAGCAGCTTATCCAGCGGGGCGCCCGGTGAGCAGTTCTTC | CASSLSSGAPGEQFF
. | 13 | . | TRBJ2-2 | TRBV12-3/TRBV12-4 | TGTGCCAGTAGCAGGGTGGGCTCCGGGGAGCTGTTTTTT | CASSRVGSGELFF
. | 15 | . | TRBJ1-5 | TRBV18 | TGTGCCAGCTCACCCCCAGGGGTTTACAATCAGCCCCAGCATTTT | CASSPPGVYNQPQHF
. | 18 | TRBD1 | TRBJ1-6 | TRBV9 | TGTGCCAGCAGCGCAGGACAGGTGTCGAGCTCCTATAATTCACCCCTCCACTTT | CASSAGQVSSSYNSPLHF
. | 15 | . | TRBJ1-2 | TRBV5-5 | TGTGCCAGCAGCGTCTACAGGGAAGCTAACTATGGCTACACCTTC | CASSVYREANYGYTF
. | 14 | . | TRBJ1-5 | TRBV27 | TGTGCCAGCAGTTTAGACAGTCCCTATCAGCCCCAGCATTTT | CASSLDSPYQPQHF
few | 15 | TRBD1 | TRBJ1-2 | TRBV7-9 | TGTGCCAGCAGCCCGCCCTCCGGGACAGTGAGCAGCTACACCTTC | CASSPPSGTVSSYTF
. | 16 | TRBD1 | TRBJ2-2 | TRBV5-4 | TGTGCCAGCAGCGGGCCGGGACAGGGGAACACCGGGGAGCTGTTTTTT | CASSGPGQGNTGELFF
. | 15 | . | TRBJ1-5 | TRBV6-5 | TGTGCCAGCAGCCCACAGGGTCTACGCAATCAGCCCCAGCATTTT | CASSPQGLRNQPQHF
. | 14 | . | TRBJ1-3 | TRBV7-9 | TGTGCCAGCAGCTTTGGGGGCGAAGGAAACACCATATATTTT | CASSFGGEGNTIYF
. | 12 | . | TRBJ2-7 | TRBV5-4 | TGTGCCAGCAGCGTCAGCTCCTACGAGCAGTACTTC | CASSVSSYEQYF
. | 14 | . | TRBJ2-3 | TRBV11-2 | TGTGCCAGCGAGATCCGATTCATGGCAGATACGCAGTATTTT | CASEIRFMADTQYF
. | 19 | TRBD2 | TRBJ2-1 | TRBV9 | TGTGCCAGCAGCGGCCCCGTACTAGCGGGGGGGTTGGTAGGCAATGAGCAGTTCTTC | CASSGPVLAGGLVGNEQFF